This T cell receptor beta chain was sequenced in a study of beta chain features in type 1 diabetes. The J segment lost 3 bases and the V segment lost 0 bases, leaving 10 bases of the junction unmatched. Germline loops: CDR1 LGHNA, CDR2 YNFKEQ. The CDR3 contains 18 residues. Many counts were recorded for this clone. The antigen remains undetermined. Overall study results and limits: Shortening of TCRB CDR3s, moderate but significant, appeared in all four CD4+ subsets of Type 1 diabetes patients.

Expressed TCRB transcripts were sequenced because the isolated RNA had all been reverse transcribed beforehand. Some clones are missing from TCRdb's copy, which holds only in-frame ones; the method was immunoSEQ multiplex PCR. The sample has 120,000 or so clones; 17% are singletons. V usage is TRBV4-2 and J usage is TRBJ2-3, with TRBD2 matching over 9 bases. Specimen: central memory CD4+ T cells from blood. The receptor's source is a man aged 18-30 years with type 1 diabetes. Written as DNA, the CDR3 is TGTGCCAGCAGCCAAGATCTGGGACGGCGGGAGGGGACAGATACGCAGTATTTT. Protein product: CASSQDLGRREGTDTQYF.